This TCR beta chain comes out of a study of T cell responses to AZD1222 COVID-19 vaccine (dated by TCRdb to about 2021). With respect to the entire study: AZD1222 recipients with second doses at about 4 weeks or about 12 weeks were pooled, because spike-specific TCR depth and breadth did not differ between schedules. TCR sequencing covered about 230 trial participants: 200 to 220 given two doses of AZD1222 and about 26 given two doses of MenACWY control vaccine. Trial participants were enrolled into age subgroups of 18-55, 56-69 and 70-plus years, which contained roughly 140, 27 and 60 TCR-sequenced participants, respectively. What the study reported, not specific to this receptor: Spike-specific TCR breadth and depth rose significantly after two AZD1222 doses compared with day 0 and with MenACWY recipients. Reportedly, close to half of the unique spike-specific TCRs recognized epitopes lying outside the regions that are mutated in the B.1.351 and B.1.1.7 variants. Participants were mostly white British, with more females than males. The authors suggested clonal diversity may have been underestimated. No day 14 peak-response samples were available, so repertoires were characterized only after the peak T cell response. Conclusions about previously exposed vaccinees are limited, since just a handful of AZD1222 recipients were seropositive for SARS-CoV-2 at baseline. CD4 TCRs associated with the vaccine covered the entire spike protein, and the dominant responses were in regions 160-218 and 743-854. The 56-69-year group was small, and its depth increase did not reach significance, likely because of low power.

Of note for this clone: What this receptor recognizes is not known. It has no much larger one-base neighbor in the sample; base qualities were not kept.

Reading the label with the study, this specimen's time point is: baseline before first vaccination. Vaccinee samples were obtained from the UK trials COV001 and COV002, which included a single-blind randomized controlled phase 2/3 trial of AZD1222 (ChAdOx1 nCoV-19) in healthy adults. Trial participant PBMC samples were collected at day 0 and day 28 after the second dose for TCRbeta chain sequencing. The CDR3 regions of human TCRbeta chains were subjected to immunosequencing. From the authors' description of their analysis: TCRs in the repertoires were matched against a reference library of SARS-CoV-2-specific TCRs that had been generated with the MIRA antigen-specificity platform. Breadth meant the fraction of unique TCRs that were SARS-CoV-2-associated, whereas depth meant the fraction of total T cells that were SARS-CoV-2-associated. Using the MIRA data, every spike-specific TCR was mapped to the spike region that the TCR reacted to and assigned to either a CD4 or a CD8 class. Log10-transformed breadth and depth values were compared by one-way ANOVA with Sidak's multiple comparisons tests. This is the immuneACCESS table as TCRdb keeps it, with only in-frame sequences that have V and J called. A part of the clones is gone; compared with another copy, unresolved V genes explain less than half, and the rest is unexplained. Clone size and V and J calls were adopted from that table, with D and trimming inferred from the DNA. For this sample there are about 140,000 clones; more than 80% appear just once. The ten largest make up under 3.5% of the sample.

The CDR3 starts with the cysteine, ends with the phenylalanine, and has 14 residues. Of the read, only the CDR3 DNA is kept; its 42 bases are in frame from base 1. V is pared back by 1 base and J by 4 bases, with 9 bases lying between the germline termini. CDR1 and CDR2 are read off the germline V gene (reference sequence) as SGHNT and YYREEE. The receptor's source is an adult in good health. Sequencing was performed on peripheral blood, taken on day 0 of AZD1222 vaccination. The V and J genes are TRBV5-4 and TRBJ2-1; no D gene is confidently identified. At the DNA level, the sequence is TGTGCCAGCAGCTTGAGACTCCCATACAATGAGCAGTTCTTC. Translated, it gives CASSLRLPYNEQFF.